What follows are 20 T cell receptor beta chains derived from one specimen sequenced in a study of shared clonotypes between healthy human individuals. Generated by immunoSEQ multiplex PCR, the TCRdb table keeps only in-frame clones and is missing some. The repertoire holds around 2.1 million clones, with roughly 95% as singletons. The sequencing sample was made of naive CD4+ T cells sorted from blood. Subset in this sample: CD45RA+ positively selected. These receptors all come from a young man in good health.

The chain uses TRBV19 and TRBJ1-6; 7 bases align to TRBD1. The CDR3 has 16 amino acids. CDR1 is LNHDA and CDR2 is SQIVND in the germline V gene (reference sequence). The V gene end was trimmed by 3 bases and the J gene end by 7 bases; junction bases not matched to a gene: 9. DNA of the CDR3: TGTGCCAGTAGTATCCGACAGGGCAAGAGAAATTCACCCCTCCACTTT. This codes for CASSIRQGKRNSPLHF.

This chain connects TRBV5-4 to TRBJ2-3, with D maybe TRBD1 (6 bases). V gave up 1 base and J gave up 2 bases, with 11 bases separating them. Germline V gene sequence: CDR1 SGHNT, CDR2 YYREEE (reference sequence). The CDR3 has 15 amino acids. The CDR3: CASSLPGAFTDTQYF. The CDR3, as DNA: TGTGCCAGCAGCTTGCCAGGGGCCTTCACAGATACGCAGTATTTT.

This sequence joins TRBV7-9 and TRBJ2-1; D is ambiguous. The V end lost 5 bases, the J end lost 7 bases, and 9 bases lay between the germline ends. The CDR3 has 12 amino acids. Looked up from germline, CDR1 is SEHNR and CDR2 is FQNEAQ (reference sequence). The CDR3 sequence is CASSPQENEQFF. The CDR3 nucleotides read TGTGCCAGCAGCCCCCAAGAGAATGAGCAGTTCTTC.

There are a few counts of this clone. Additional DNA sequences in this sample encode the identical CDR3. The rearrangement uses TRBV30 and TRBJ1-3, with no clear D. V was shortened by 2 bases and J by 1 base, with 6 bases between the two germline ends. CDR3 length equals 13 residues. Germline lookup yields CDR1 GTSNPN and CDR2 SVGIG (reference sequence). The DNA of the CDR3 is TGTGCCTGGAGTAGTGGGTCTGGAAACACCATATATTTT. It encodes CAWSSGSGNTIYF.

The chain carries TRBV14 and TRBJ2-7; unclear D gene. V lost 4 bases to trimming and J lost 2 bases, with 9 bases between them. The CDR3 loop spans 13 amino acids. The germline V gene has CDR1 SGHDN and CDR2 FVKESK. The CDR3 spells CASSRSLTYEQYF. The CDR3 DNA is TGTGCCAGCAGCCGGTCTTTAACCTACGAGCAGTACTTC.

This chain joins TRBV6-1 and TRBJ1-4, with D hard to call. Germline V gives CDR1 MNHNS, CDR2 SASEGT. This CDR3 spans 15 amino acids. With 1 base removed from V and 7 bases from J, the gap between germline ends came to 13 bases. CDR3 sequence: CASSEGRTRGEKLFF. CDR3 nucleotide sequence: TGTGCCAGCAGTGAAGGGCGGACCCGTGGTGAAAAACTGTTTTTT.

This clone was seen more than once but under ten times. This sample includes further DNA sequences coding for the same CDR3. The rearrangement joins TRBV18 to TRBJ1-5; D may be TRBD1 (6 bases). The germline CDR1 and CDR2 sequences are KGHSH and LQKENI. V lost 4 bases to trimming and J lost 8 bases, with 12 bases between them. This CDR3 has 13 residues. In nucleotides, the CDR3 is TGTGCCAGCTCACGGGGGCAGGGAGAGCCCCAGCATTTT. It yields the protein CASSRGQGEPQHF. The full variable domain, in which reference TRBV18 and TRBJ1-5 provide the parts outside the CDR3, is NAGVMQNPRHLVRRRGQEARLRCSPMKGHSHVYWYRQLPEEGLKFMVYLQKENIIDESGMPKERFSAEFPKEGPSILRIQQVVRGDSAAYFCASSRGQGEPQHFGDGTRLSIL.

The chain has TRBV7-9 and TRBJ1-1; D gene unclear. The CDR3 spans 16 residues. Germline CDR1 is SEHNR and CDR2 is FQNEAQ (reference sequence). The germline V and J ends were trimmed by 3 bases and 1 base, with 15 bases remaining between them. For the CDR3, the DNA is TGTGCCAGCAGCTTGCACATGGCGGCAGGGAACACTGAAGCTTTCTTT. Translating gives CASSLHMAAGNTEAFF.

This chain joins TRBV2 and TRBJ2-5; D ambiguous. Germline V gene data show CDR1 as SNHLY and CDR2 as FYNNEI. The CDR3 length is 13 residues. Trimming left V 7 bases short and J 5 bases short, with 14 bases between. The CDR3 DNA is TGTGCCAGCAACTCGATCCTGGGGGAGACCCAGTACTTC. Its protein is CASNSILGETQYF. The full variable domain, rest sourced from reference TRBV2 and TRBJ2-5, is EPEVTQTPSHQVTQMGQEVILRCVPISNHLYFYWYRQILGQKVEFLVSFYNNEISEKSEIFDDQFSVERPDGSNFTLKIRSTKLEDSAMYFCASNSILGETQYFGPGTRLLVL.

Note on this clone: A read error is possible here, since a much larger clone lies one base away. Other nucleotide sequences in the sample specify the same CDR3. The chain is built from TRBV6-1 and TRBJ1-6; D call uncertain. The germline V and J ends were trimmed by 1 base and 0 bases, with 4 bases remaining between them. Per germline, CDR1 MNHNS and CDR2 SASEGT. The CDR3 has 15 residues. CDR3 sequence (DNA): TGTGCCAGCAGTGAAGTTAGCTCCTATAATTCACCCCTCCACTTT. Amino acids: CASSEVSSYNSPLHF.

The rearrangement joins TRBV4-1 to TRBJ2-3, with 8 bases lining up with TRBD2. The CDR3 extends over 17 amino acids. The V gene's germline CDR1 is MGHRA and CDR2 YSYEKL. The ends lost 2 bases at V and 2 bases at J; junction bases unmatched: 9. The CDR3 loop reads CASSQSGAGGSTDTQYF. CDR3 coding DNA: TGCGCCAGCAGCCAATCCGGTGCGGGAGGCTCCACAGATACGCAGTATTTT.

The chain links TRBV7-2 to TRBJ2-1, with 9 nucleotides matching TRBD2. The germline CDR1 and CDR2 sequences are SGHTA and FQGNSA. The CDR3 loop spans 17 amino acids. With 2 bases clipped from V and 0 bases from J, the junction kept 5 bases outside the gene matches. In DNA, the CDR3 is TGTGCCAGCAGCTTATTGGCTAGCGGGACCTCCTACAATGAGCAGTTCTTC. Protein product: CASSLLASGTSYNEQFF.

The V call is TRBV7-2, the J call TRBJ2-3; no clear D. CDR1 is SGHTA and CDR2 is FQGNSA in the germline V gene. There are 14 residues in the CDR3. The ends were cut back, 3 bases at V and 5 bases at J, with 12 bases in the middle. The CDR3 protein is CASSFTEGKDTQYF. The DNA of the CDR3 is TGTGCCAGCAGCTTCACCGAAGGGAAAGATACGCAGTATTTT.

The chain carries TRBV28 and TRBJ2-7, with 10 nucleotides matching TRBD1. V lost 5 bases to trimming and J lost 5 bases; unmatched junction nucleotides: 12. This CDR3 comprises 16 residues. Germline V gene lookup returns CDR1 MDHEN and CDR2 SYDVKM. The CDR3 loop is CASSPYRQGARNEQYF. The CDR3 nucleotides read TGTGCCAGCAGTCCATACCGACAGGGGGCTAGGAACGAGCAGTACTTC.

The chain couples TRBV7-9 to TRBJ1-6, with a tentative D call TRBD1 (6 bases). Deletions cut 4 bases from V and 7 bases from J, with 17 bases between. CDR1 is SEHNR and CDR2 is FQNEAQ in the germline V gene (reference sequence). There are 16 residues in the CDR3. The CDR3 DNA follows: TGTGCCAGCAGCTCGGGGGCTCCGAGGGGCAATTCACCCCTCCACTTT. Translating gives CASSSGAPRGNSPLHF.

V usage is TRBV25-1 and J usage is TRBJ2-5; D might be TRBD2 (5 bases). Trimming removed 2 bases from V and 5 bases from J, with 12 bases in between. Germline loops: CDR1 MGHDK, CDR2 SYGVNS. The CDR3 length is 14 residues. The DNA for the CDR3 is TGTGCCAGCAGTGAAGGGCAGCGGTGGGAGACCCAGTACTTC. Residues: CASSEGQRWETQYF.

The V and J genes are TRBV12-5 and TRBJ2-7, with D possibly matching TRBD2 (6 bases). V gave up 3 bases and J gave up 0 bases, with 9 bases separating them. CDR1 is LGHNT, CDR2 FRNRAP, per germline. The CDR3 covers 14 residues. The CDR3 sequence is CASGLTGSSYEQYF. The CDR3, as DNA: TGTGCTAGTGGTTTAACCGGGAGCTCCTACGAGCAGTACTTC.

The genes are TRBV6-1 and TRBJ1-1, with D possibly TRBD1 on 6 matching bases. The V and J ends lost 1 base and 2 bases respectively, with 11 bases between them. Germline CDR1 reads MNHNS; CDR2 reads SASEGT. The CDR3 runs 15 residues. The CDR3 DNA follows: TGTGCCAGCAGTGAAGATAAGACAGGTAACACTGAAGCTTTCTTT. The encoded protein is CASSEDKTGNTEAFF.

V and J are TRBV6-6 and TRBJ2-5; D gene unclear. V lost 0 bases to trimming and J lost 2 bases, with 7 bases between them. This CDR3 comprises 14 residues. Germline V lookup: CDR1 MNHNY, CDR2 SVGAGI (reference sequence). The CDR3, as DNA: TGTGCCAGCAGTTACTCATACAAGCAAGAGACCCAGTACTTC. Amino acid sequence: CASSYSYKQETQYF.

The chain combines TRBV30 with TRBJ2-5; D assignment may be TRBD1 or TRBD2 (5 bases each). Between the trimmed V and J ends, which lost 0 bases and 4 bases, there was a span of 24 bases. Germline values: CDR1 GTSNPN, CDR2 SVGIG (reference sequence). The CDR3 loop spans 18 amino acids. This CDR3 is CAWSVIKPFRERGETQYF. The CDR3 DNA follows: TGTGCCTGGAGTGTAATCAAACCGTTCAGGGAGAGGGGAGAGACCCAGTACTTC.